Below, 16 T cell receptor beta chains from the same sample are listed, as sequenced in a study of blood T cell repertoires in COVID-19. Clones were read by immunoSEQ multiplex PCR, and TCRdb kept only the in-frame ones, dropping some. Among 140,000 to 150,000 clones listed, around 81% were seen once. Sample: peripheral blood. These receptors all come from a human donor with acute or convalescent COVID-19. The donor label of this sample is uncertain.

The chain recombines TRBV19 with TRBJ1-2; 11 bases match TRBD1. Germline values: CDR1 LNHDA, CDR2 SQIVND (reference sequence). The CDR3 totals 15 residues. Trimming cost V 6 bases and J 3 bases; bases outside gene matches: 6. Written as DNA, the CDR3 is TGTGCCAGTAGACCCGGACAGGGGGCACACTATGGCTACACCTTC. Its protein product is CASRPGQGAHYGYTF.

This clone has a single count. The gene calls are TRBV27 and TRBJ1-1; tentative D call: TRBD1 (5 bases). V dropped 3 bases and J dropped 2 bases, with 13 bases sitting between them. The CDR3 loop spans 15 amino acids. Germline V gene data show CDR1 as MNHEY and CDR2 as SMNVEV (reference sequence). The CDR3 bases are TGTGCCAGCAGTTTGCTGGGGGGGGTAAACACTGAAGCTTTCTTT. It yields the protein CASSLLGGVNTEAFF.

The chain combines TRBV27 with TRBJ2-3; a weak D match, TRBD2 (6 bases). This CDR3 region has 13 residues. Trimming stripped 6 bases from V and 2 bases from J, with 9 bases between. The germline V gene encodes CDR1 MNHEY and CDR2 SMNVEV (reference sequence). This CDR3 is CASRRGFTDTQYF. The CDR3 bases are TGTGCCAGCAGACGGGGGTTCACAGATACGCAGTATTTT.

This clone was picked up one time. CDR3 nucleotides: TGTGCCAGCAGCTTGGGACGGGGGGCGTATGGCTATGGCTACACCTTC. This gives the protein CASSLGRGAYGYGYTF. The chain carries TRBV5-6 and TRBJ1-2, with a tentative D call TRBD1 (6 bases). V was shortened by 0 bases and J by 4 bases, with 16 bases between the two germline ends. Germline CDR1 is SGHDT and CDR2 is YYEEEE. The CDR3 covers 16 residues.

V and J are TRBV18 and TRBJ2-7, with D tentatively TRBD2 (6 bases). CDR3 length equals 15 residues. V shed 3 bases and J shed 2 bases, with 14 bases lying between them. The germline gives CDR1 KGHSH, CDR2 LQKENI. DNA of the CDR3: TGTGCCAGCTCACCCGGATCCAGGGAGGCCTACGAGCAGTACTTC. It translates to CASSPGSREAYEQYF.

The J gene is TRBJ2-5, the V gene TRBV30; TRBD1 matches at 10 bases. Germline CDR1 and CDR2: GTSNPN and SVGIG (reference sequence). CDR3 length: 13 residues. The CDR3 DNA reads as TGTGCTTATTTCAGACAGGGGGCTGAGACCCAGTACTTC. Residues: CAYFRQGAETQYF. Together with reference TRBV30 and TRBJ2-5, the CDR3 gives the full variable domain: SQTIHQWPATLVQPVGSPLSLECTVEGTSNPNLYWYRQAAGRGLQLLFYSVGIGQISSEVPQNLSASRPQDRQFILSSKKLLLSDSGFYLCAYFRQGAETQYFGPGTRLLVL.

This chain links TRBV5-4 with TRBJ1-2, with TRBD1 as a possible D gene (6 bases). The CDR3 extends over 13 amino acids. V lost 4 bases and J lost 4, with 11 bases in between. Per the germline V gene, CDR1 is SGHNT and CDR2 is YYREEE (reference sequence). CDR3 sequence: CASSPARGYGYTF. CDR3 in DNA: TGTGCCAGCAGCCCCGCCAGGGGCTATGGCTACACCTTC.

DNA of the CDR3: TGCAGTGCTAGTTCCAGGGTCAAGACTGAAGCTTTCTTT. This translates into CSASSRVKTEAFF. The genes are TRBV20-1 and TRBJ1-1; tentative D call: TRBD1 (5 bases). The CDR3 extends over 13 amino acids. Germline CDR1 DFQATT, CDR2 SNEGSKA (reference sequence). V shed 3 bases and J shed 5 bases, with 13 bases lying between them.

This clone was seen just once. The chain couples TRBV4-2 to TRBJ1-2; tentatively, D is TRBD1 (6 bases). Trimming shortened V by 3 bases and J by 0 bases, and 11 bases separated the two germline ends. This CDR3 is 15 amino acids long. CDR1 is LGHNA and CDR2 is YNFKEQ in the germline V gene. Written as DNA, the CDR3 is TGTGCCAGCAGCCAGGGGGCCCTAGCTAACTATGGCTACACCTTC. Translated, it gives CASSQGALANYGYTF.

The V and J genes are TRBV3-1 (or the pseudogene TRBV3-2) and TRBJ1-3; unclear D gene. V dropped 0 bases and J dropped 2 bases, with 11 bases sitting between them. Germline V gives CDR1 LGHDT, CDR2 YNNKEL (reference sequence). CDR3 length: 16 amino acids. The CDR3 spells CASSQDWTETGNTIYF. For the CDR3, the DNA is TGTGCCAGCAGCCAAGATTGGACTGAAACTGGAAACACCATATATTTT.

The genes are TRBV7-9 and TRBJ2-5, with TRBD1 identical over 8 bases. V dropped 5 bases and J dropped 7; count of bases not matched to a gene: 9. The CDR3 consists of 14 residues. CDR1 and CDR2 (germline): SEHNR, FQNEAQ (reference sequence). In DNA form, the CDR3 reads TGTGCCAGCAGCCCCTGGACAGGGATGGGGACCCAGTACTTC. Translation gives CASSPWTGMGTQYF.

The J gene is TRBJ2-1, the V gene TRBV9; 7 bases agree with TRBD1. The CDR3 sequence is 15 residues long. Trimming took 0 bases from V and 8 from J; bases not matched to a gene: 8. Per the germline V gene, CDR1 is SGDLS and CDR2 is YYNGEE. The CDR3 DNA reads as TGTGCCAGCAGCGTAGGGACAGGAATTACGGATGAGCAGTTCTTC. Protein sequence: CASSVGTGITDEQFF.

The chain uses TRBV9 and TRBJ1-3, with D uncertain. This CDR3 has 14 residues. The ends were cut back, 6 bases at V and 6 bases at J, with 16 bases in the middle. Germline V gene sequence: CDR1 SGDLS, CDR2 YYNGEE. CDR3 loop: CASNTGDLENTIYF. DNA of the CDR3: TGTGCCAGCAACACGGGAGACCTGGAAAACACCATATATTTT.

V gene TRBV6-2 or TRBV6-3 combines with J gene TRBJ2-4, with a weak D call TRBD1 (6 bases). This CDR3 contains 15 residues. Germline V CDR1 and CDR2: MNHEY, SVGEGT. Between the trimmed V and J ends, which lost 2 bases and 3 bases, there was a span of 11 bases. The CDR3 here is CASSYMGADKNIQYF. CDR3 nucleotide sequence: TGTGCCAGCAGTTACATGGGGGCGGACAAAAACATTCAGTACTTC.

The J gene is TRBJ2-3, the V gene TRBV5-4; the D gene is possibly TRBD2 (6 bases). Germline V gives CDR1 SGHNT, CDR2 YYREEE (reference sequence). V was clipped by 1 base and J by 2 bases, with 11 bases between them. This CDR3 comprises 15 residues. CDR3 bases: TGTGCCAGCAGCTTGACACGGGGGTCCACAGATACGCAGTATTTT. It is translated as CASSLTRGSTDTQYF. Complete variable domain (other parts from reference TRBV5-4 and TRBJ2-3): ETGVTQSPTHLIKTRGQQVTLRCSSQSGHNTVSWYQQALGQGPQFIFQYYREEENGRGNFPPRFSGLQFPNYSSELNVNALELDDSALYLCASSLTRGSTDTQYFGPGTRLTVL.

This chain uses TRBV5-1 with TRBJ2-5, with a possible D match to TRBD2 (7 bases). The CDR3 has 16 amino acids. Per germline, CDR1 SGHRS and CDR2 YFSETQ. V lost 0 bases to trimming and J lost 5 bases, with 17 bases between them. In DNA, the CDR3 is TGCGCCAGCAGCTTGGACCTATTGCGGGGGCGGGAGACCCAGTACTTC. This gives the protein CASSLDLLRGRETQYF.